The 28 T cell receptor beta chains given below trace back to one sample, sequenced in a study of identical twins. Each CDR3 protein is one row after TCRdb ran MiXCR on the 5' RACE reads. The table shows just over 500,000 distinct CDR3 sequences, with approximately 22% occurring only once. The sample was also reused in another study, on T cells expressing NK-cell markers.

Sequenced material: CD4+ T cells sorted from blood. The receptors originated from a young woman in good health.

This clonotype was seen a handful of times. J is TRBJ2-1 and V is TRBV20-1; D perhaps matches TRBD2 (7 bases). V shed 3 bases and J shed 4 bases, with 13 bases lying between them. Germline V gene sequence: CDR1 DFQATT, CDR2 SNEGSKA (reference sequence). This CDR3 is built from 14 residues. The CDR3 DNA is TGCAGTGCTAGTGACGGGGGGCGGTACAATGAGCAGTTCTTC. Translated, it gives CSASDGGRYNEQFF.

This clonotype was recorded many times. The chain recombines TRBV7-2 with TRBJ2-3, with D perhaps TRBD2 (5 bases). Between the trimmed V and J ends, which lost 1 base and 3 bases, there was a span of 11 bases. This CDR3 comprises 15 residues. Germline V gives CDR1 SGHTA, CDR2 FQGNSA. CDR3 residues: CASSLGAEETDTQYF. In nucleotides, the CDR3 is TGTGCCAGCAGCTTAGGAGCGGAGGAAACAGATACGCAGTATTTT. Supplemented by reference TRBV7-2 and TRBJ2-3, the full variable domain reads GAGVSQSPSNKVTEKGKDVELRCDPISGHTALYWYRQSLGQGLEFLIYFQGNSAPDKSGLPSDRFSAERTGGSVSTLTIQRTQQEDSAVYLCASSLGAEETDTQYFGPGTRLTVL.

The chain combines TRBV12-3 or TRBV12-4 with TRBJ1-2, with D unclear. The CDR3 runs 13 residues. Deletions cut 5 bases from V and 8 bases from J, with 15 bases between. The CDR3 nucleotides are TGTGCCAGCAGTATTGGAGGGAAGAGCGGCTACACCTTC. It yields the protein CASSIGGKSGYTF.

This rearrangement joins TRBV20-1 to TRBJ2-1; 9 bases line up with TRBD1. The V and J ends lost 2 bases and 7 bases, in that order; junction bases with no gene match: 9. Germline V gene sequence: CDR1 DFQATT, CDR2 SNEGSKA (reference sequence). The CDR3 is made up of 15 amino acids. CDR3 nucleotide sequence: TGCAGTGCTAGACCCGGACAGGGGATTAGGAATGAGCAGTTCTTC. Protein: CSARPGQGIRNEQFF.

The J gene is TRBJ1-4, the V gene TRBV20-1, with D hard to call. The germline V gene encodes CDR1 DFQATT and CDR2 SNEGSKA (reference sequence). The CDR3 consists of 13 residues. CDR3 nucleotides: TGCAGCGCTCTAGGAGGGTCTAATGAAAAACTGTTTTTT. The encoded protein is CSALGGSNEKLFF.

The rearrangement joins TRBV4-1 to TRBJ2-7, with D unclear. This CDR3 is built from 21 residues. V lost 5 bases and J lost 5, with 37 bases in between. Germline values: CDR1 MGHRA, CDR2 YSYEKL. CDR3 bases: TGCGCCAGCAGCTATCAGATCCAGGCGAACCCCCTGAATAGGTTATCAGACGAGCAGTACTTC. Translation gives CASSYQIQANPLNRLSDEQYF.

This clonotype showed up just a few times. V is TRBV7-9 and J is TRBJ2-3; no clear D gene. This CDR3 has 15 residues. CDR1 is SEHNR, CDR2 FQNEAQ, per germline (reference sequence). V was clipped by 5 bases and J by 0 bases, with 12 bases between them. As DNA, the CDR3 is TGTGCCAGCAGCCGCCCCCGATCTAGCACAGATACGCAGTATTTT. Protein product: CASSRPRSSTDTQYF.

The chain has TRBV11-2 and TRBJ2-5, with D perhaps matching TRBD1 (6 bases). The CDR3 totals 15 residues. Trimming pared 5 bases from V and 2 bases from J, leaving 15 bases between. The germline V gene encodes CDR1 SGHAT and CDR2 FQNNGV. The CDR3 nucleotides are TGTGCCAGCAGCCGAGGGACAATTCTACAAGAGACCCAGTACTTC. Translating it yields CASSRGTILQETQYF.

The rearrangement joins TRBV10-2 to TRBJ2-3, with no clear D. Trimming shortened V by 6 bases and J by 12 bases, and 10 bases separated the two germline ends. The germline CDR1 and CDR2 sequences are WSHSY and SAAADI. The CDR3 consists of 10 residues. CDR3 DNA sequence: TGCGCCAGCAGGGAATCAACCCAGTATTTT. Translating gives CASRESTQYF.

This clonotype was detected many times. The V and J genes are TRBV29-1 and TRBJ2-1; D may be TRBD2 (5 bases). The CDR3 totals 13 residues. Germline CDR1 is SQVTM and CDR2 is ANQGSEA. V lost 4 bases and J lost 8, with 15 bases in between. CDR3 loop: CSVGEIFSDEQFF. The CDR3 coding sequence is TGCAGCGTTGGGGAGATTTTCAGCGATGAGCAGTTCTTC.

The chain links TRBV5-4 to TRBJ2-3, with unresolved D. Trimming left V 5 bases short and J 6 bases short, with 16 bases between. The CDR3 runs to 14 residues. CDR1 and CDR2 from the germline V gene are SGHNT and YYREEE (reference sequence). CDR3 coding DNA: TGTGCCAGCAGACCGGACCGGCTAGGGGATACGCAGTATTTT. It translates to CASRPDRLGDTQYF.

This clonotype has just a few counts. This chain's CDR3 is CATSRGYTEAFF. CDR3 nucleotides: TGTGCCACCTCTCGGGGGTACACTGAAGCTTTCTTT. The chain carries TRBV15 and TRBJ1-1; D possibly corresponds to TRBD1 (5 bases). The CDR3 runs 12 residues. V was clipped by 8 bases and J by 3 bases, with 10 bases between them. CDR1 is LNHNV and CDR2 is YYDKDF in the germline V gene (reference sequence).

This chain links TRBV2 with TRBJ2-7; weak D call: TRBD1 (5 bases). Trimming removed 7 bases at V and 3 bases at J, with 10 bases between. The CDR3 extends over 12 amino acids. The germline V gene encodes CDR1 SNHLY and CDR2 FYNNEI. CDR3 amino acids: CASKQGIYEQYF. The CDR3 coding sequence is TGTGCCAGCAAGCAGGGAATCTACGAGCAGTACTTC.

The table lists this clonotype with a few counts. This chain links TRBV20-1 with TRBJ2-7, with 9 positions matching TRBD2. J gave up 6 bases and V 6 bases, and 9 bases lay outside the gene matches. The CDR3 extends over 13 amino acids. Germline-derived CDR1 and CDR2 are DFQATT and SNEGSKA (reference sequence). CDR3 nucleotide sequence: TGCAGTGCCCGGGGACTAGCTCTTCTCGAGCAGTACTTC. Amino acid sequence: CSARGLALLEQYF.

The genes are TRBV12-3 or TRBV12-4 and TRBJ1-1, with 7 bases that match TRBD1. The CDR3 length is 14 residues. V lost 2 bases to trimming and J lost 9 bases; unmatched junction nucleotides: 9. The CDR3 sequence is CASSLLTGTVKAFF. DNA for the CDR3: TGTGCCAGCAGTTTATTAACCGGGACAGTTAAAGCTTTCTTT.

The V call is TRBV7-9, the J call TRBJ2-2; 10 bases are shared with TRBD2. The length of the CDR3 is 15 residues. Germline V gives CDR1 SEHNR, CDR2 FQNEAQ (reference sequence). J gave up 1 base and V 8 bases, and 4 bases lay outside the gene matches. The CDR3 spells CASDLAGVNTGELFF. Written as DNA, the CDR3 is TGTGCCAGCGATCTAGCGGGGGTGAACACCGGGGAGCTGTTTTTT.

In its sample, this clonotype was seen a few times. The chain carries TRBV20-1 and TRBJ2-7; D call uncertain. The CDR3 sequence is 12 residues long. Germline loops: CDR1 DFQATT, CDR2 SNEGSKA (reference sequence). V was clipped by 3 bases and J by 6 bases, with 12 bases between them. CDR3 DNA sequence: TGCAGTGCTAGTATGGCTGAAGGCGAGCAGTACTTC. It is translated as CSASMAEGEQYF.

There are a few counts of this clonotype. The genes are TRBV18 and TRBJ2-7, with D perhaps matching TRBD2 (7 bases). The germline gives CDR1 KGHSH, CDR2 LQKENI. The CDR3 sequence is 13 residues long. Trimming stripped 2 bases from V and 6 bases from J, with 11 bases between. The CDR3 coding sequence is TGTGCCAGCTCACCATCCGGGGGGCGCGAGCAGTACTTC. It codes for CASSPSGGREQYF.

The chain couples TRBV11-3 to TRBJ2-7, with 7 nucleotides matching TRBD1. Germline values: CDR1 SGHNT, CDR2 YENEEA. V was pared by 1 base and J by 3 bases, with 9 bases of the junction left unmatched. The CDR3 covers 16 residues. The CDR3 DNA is TGTGCCAGCAGCTTAGGCAACAGGGGTAAGTTCTACGAGCAGTACTTC. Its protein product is CASSLGNRGKFYEQYF.

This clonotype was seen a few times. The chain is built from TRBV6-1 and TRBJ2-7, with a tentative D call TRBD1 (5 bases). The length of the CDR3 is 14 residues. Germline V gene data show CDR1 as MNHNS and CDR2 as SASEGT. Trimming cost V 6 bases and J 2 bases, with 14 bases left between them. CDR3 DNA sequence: TGTGCCAGCAGGCCCGTGGACATTCCCTACGAGCAGTACTTC. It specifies CASRPVDIPYEQYF.

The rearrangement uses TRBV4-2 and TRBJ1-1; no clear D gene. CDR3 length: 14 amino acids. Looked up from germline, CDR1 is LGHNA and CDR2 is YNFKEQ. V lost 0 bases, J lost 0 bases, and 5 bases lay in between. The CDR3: CASSQDTLNTEAFF. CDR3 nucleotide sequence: TGTGCCAGCAGCCAAGACACGTTGAACACTGAAGCTTTCTTT.

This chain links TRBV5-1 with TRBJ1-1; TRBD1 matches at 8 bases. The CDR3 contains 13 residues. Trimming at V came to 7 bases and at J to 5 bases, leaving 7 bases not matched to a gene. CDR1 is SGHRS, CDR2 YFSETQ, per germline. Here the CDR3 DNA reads TGCGCCAGCGGCCAGGGGGCGGAAACTGAAGCTTTCTTT. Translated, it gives CASGQGAETEAFF. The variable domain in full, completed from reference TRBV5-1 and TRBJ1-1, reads KAGVTQTPRYLIKTRGQQVTLSCSPISGHRSVSWYQQTPGQGLQFLFEYFSETQRNKGNFPGRFSGRQFSNSRSEMNVSTLELGDSALYLCASGQGAETEAFFGQGTRLTVV.

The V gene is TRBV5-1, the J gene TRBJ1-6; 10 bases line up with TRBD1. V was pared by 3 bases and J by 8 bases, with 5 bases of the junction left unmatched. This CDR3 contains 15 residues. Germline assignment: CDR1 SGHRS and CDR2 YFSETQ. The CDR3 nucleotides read TGCGCCAGCAGCTCCGGACAGGGGGATTATTCACCCCTCCACTTT. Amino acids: CASSSGQGDYSPLHF.

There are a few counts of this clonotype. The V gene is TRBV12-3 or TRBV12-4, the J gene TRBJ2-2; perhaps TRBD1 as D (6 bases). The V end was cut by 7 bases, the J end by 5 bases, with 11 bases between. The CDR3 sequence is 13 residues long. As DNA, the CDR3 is TGTGCCAGCATTATGGGGGCGACCGGGGAGCTGTTTTTT. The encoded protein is CASIMGATGELFF.

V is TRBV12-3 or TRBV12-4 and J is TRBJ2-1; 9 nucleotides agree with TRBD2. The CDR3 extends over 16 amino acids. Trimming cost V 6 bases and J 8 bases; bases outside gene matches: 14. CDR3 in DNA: TGTGCCAGCAGCTTCGGGCGGGGGGGTTCATTCGATGAGCAGTTCTTC. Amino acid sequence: CASSFGRGGSFDEQFF.

The CDR3 region is CASSFGTGGDEQYF. The CDR3 DNA is TGTGCCAGCAGCTTTGGGACAGGGGGTGACGAGCAGTACTTC. The chain uses TRBV7-2 and TRBJ2-7, with 11 bases lining up with TRBD1. The CDR3 runs 14 residues. V shed 3 bases, J shed 5 bases, and the junction held 3 bases outside the gene matches. Germline CDR1 is SGHTA and CDR2 is FQGNSA.

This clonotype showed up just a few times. DNA of the CDR3: TGCAGTGCGTCCCACAGGGGGCAAGGAAACACCATATATTTT. Its protein is CSASHRGQGNTIYF. V is TRBV20-1 and J is TRBJ1-3, with 9 nucleotides matching TRBD1. The germline gives CDR1 DFQATT, CDR2 SNEGSKA (reference sequence). J was trimmed by 4 bases and V by 6 bases; bases with no gene match: 7. This CDR3 contains 14 residues.

CDR3 DNA: TGCAGTGCGCGGATAGGAACCACTGAAGCTTTCTTT. Its protein is CSARIGTTEAFF. The genes are TRBV20-1 and TRBJ1-1; D call uncertain. CDR1 and CDR2 from the germline V gene are DFQATT and SNEGSKA (reference sequence). V was pared by 6 bases and J by 4 bases, with 12 bases between. There are 12 residues in the CDR3.